A single sample gave rise to the 9 T cell receptor beta chains below, sequenced in a study of cytomegalovirus exposure and HLA in healthy donors. PCR was performed using 60 Vbeta and 13 Jbeta primers. The data were produced by immunoSEQ multiplex PCR, yet TCRdb's version contains in-frame clones alone and is incomplete. The sample lists approximately 100,000 clones, over 60% seen once, with roughly 3.7% in the top ten. Sequenced material: PBMCs. The receptors were gathered from a female donor in good health and CMV-seropositive.

This chain links TRBV5-6 with TRBJ1-1; 7 nucleotides match TRBD1. The trim removed 5 bases at V and 1 base at J, leaving 5 bases unmatched. Germline-derived CDR1 and CDR2 are SGHDT and YYEEEE. This CDR3 has 14 amino acids. The CDR3 sequence is CASSLDRANTEAFF. Here the CDR3 DNA reads TGTGCCAGCAGTTTAGACAGGGCGAACACTGAAGCTTTCTTT.

This clone has just one count. This sequence joins TRBV7-6 and TRBJ2-5; 7 bases match TRBD1. Germline trimming cut 5 bases from V and 0 bases from J; bases unmatched to any gene: 15. The CDR3 extends over 18 amino acids. From germline, CDR1 is SGHVS and CDR2 FNYEAQ. CDR3 nucleotide sequence: TGTGCCAGCAGCCCCCGGGACAGCCTAAGGCCCCACCAAGAGACCCAGTACTTC. Translated: CASSPRDSLRPHQETQYF.

CDR3 nucleotide sequence: TGTGCCAGCAGCGTAGCTACGGTTGACTATGGCTACACCTTC. It encodes CASSVATVDYGYTF. The chain carries TRBV9 and TRBJ1-2; D uncertain. Trimming left V 0 bases short and J 3 bases short, with 9 bases between. Per the germline V gene, CDR1 is SGDLS and CDR2 is YYNGEE. The CDR3 runs to 14 residues.

The J gene is TRBJ2-7, the V gene TRBV7-9, with D unclear. The CDR3 has 13 residues. The V gene's germline CDR1 is SEHNR and CDR2 FQNEAQ (reference sequence). V lost 5 bases, J lost 6 bases, and 14 bases lay in between. CDR3 protein: CASSADTRGEQYF. The DNA of the CDR3 is TGTGCCAGCAGCGCAGACACCCGTGGCGAGCAGTACTTC.

The chain recombines TRBV2 with TRBJ2-5; 7 bases align to TRBD2. Germline V lookup: CDR1 SNHLY, CDR2 FYNNEI. V dropped 7 bases and J dropped 2; count of bases not matched to a gene: 10. The CDR3 consists of 15 residues. CDR3 bases: TGTGCCAGCACCCCTCCGGGACTACAACAAGAGACCCAGTACTTC. This encodes CASTPPGLQQETQYF.

The chain links TRBV4-2 to TRBJ1-5; tentatively, D is TRBD1 (5 bases). V shed 6 bases and J shed 0 bases, with 12 bases lying between them. The CDR3 loop spans 15 amino acids. Germline CDR1 LGHNA, CDR2 YNFKEQ. CDR3 sequence (DNA): TGTGCCAGCAGTAATAGGGGAAATAGCAATCAGCCCCAGCATTTT. Its protein product is CASSNRGNSNQPQHF.

Details on this clone: One junction end disagrees with the germline gene, perhaps due to a read error. The V and J genes are TRBV5-1 and TRBJ1-2; 8 bases agree with TRBD1. This CDR3 comprises 15 residues. Looked up from germline, CDR1 is SGHRS and CDR2 is YFSETQ. CDR3 nucleotides: TGCGCCAGCAGCCGCGTTGGACAGGGTGGCTATGTCTACACCTTC. It specifies CASSRVGQGGYVYTF.

The J gene is TRBJ2-7, the V gene TRBV2; 7 bases line up with TRBD2. The V and J ends lost 2 bases and 6 bases, in that order; junction bases with no gene match: 7. This CDR3 contains 14 residues. Germline lookup yields CDR1 SNHLY and CDR2 FYNNEI. CDR3 in DNA: TGTGCCAGCAGTGAACAGGGAGGGACCTCCGAGCAGTACTTC. This sequence encodes CASSEQGGTSEQYF.

The chain is built from TRBV2 and TRBJ2-7, with 7 positions matching TRBD2. Germline CDR1 and CDR2: SNHLY and FYNNEI. The J segment lost 5 bases and the V segment lost 8 bases, leaving 15 bases of the junction unmatched. The CDR3 extends over 15 amino acids. The CDR3 coding sequence is TGTGCCAGCCCTCCACCCGGGGAGGGTTTCAACGAGCAGTACTTC. Protein: CASPPPGEGFNEQYF.